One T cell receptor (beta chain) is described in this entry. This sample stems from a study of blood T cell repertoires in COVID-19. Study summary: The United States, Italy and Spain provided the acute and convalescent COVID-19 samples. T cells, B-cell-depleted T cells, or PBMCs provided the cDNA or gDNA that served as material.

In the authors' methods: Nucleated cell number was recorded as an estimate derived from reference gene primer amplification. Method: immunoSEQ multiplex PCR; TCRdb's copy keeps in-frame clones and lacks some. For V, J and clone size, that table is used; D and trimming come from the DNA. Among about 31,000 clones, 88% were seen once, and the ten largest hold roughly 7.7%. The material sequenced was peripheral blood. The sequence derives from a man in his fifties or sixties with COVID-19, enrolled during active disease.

The CDR3 here is CASSLTWTSGLSSYEQYF. CDR3 coding DNA: TGCGCCAGCAGCTTGACTTGGACTAGCGGGTTGAGCTCCTACGAGCAGTACTTC. This rearrangement joins TRBV5-1 to TRBJ2-7; TRBD2 matches at 11 bases. The germline gives CDR1 SGHRS, CDR2 YFSETQ. V shed 1 base and J 0 bases; nucleotides not matched to a gene: 9. This CDR3 comprises 18 residues.